The 9 T cell receptor beta chains below were found in one sample sequenced in a study of cytomegalovirus exposure and HLA in healthy donors. 60 Vbeta and 13 Jbeta primers were used in PCR. Measured with immunoSEQ multiplex PCR; TCRdb has only the in-frame clones, and not every one. The sample holds a few hundred thousand clones; roughly 80% are singletons and the top ten take about 0.29%. Sequenced material: PBMCs. The source of these receptors is a girl between 2 and 10 years old in good health and CMV-seronegative.

The chain links TRBV7-9 to TRBJ2-1; D is undetermined. Between the trimmed V and J ends, which lost 1 base and 8 bases, there was a span of 6 bases. This CDR3 contains 12 residues. CDR1 SEHNR and CDR2 FQNEAQ come from the germline V gene (reference sequence). CDR3 region: CASSLVIDEQFF. The CDR3 nucleotides read TGTGCCAGCAGCTTAGTTATCGATGAGCAGTTCTTC.

This clone was counted between two and nine times. Germline is not matched at one junction end, which may reflect a read error. The chain employs TRBV7-9 and TRBJ1-5, with TRBD1 matching 7 bases. CDR3 length: 15 amino acids. Germline V gene data show CDR1 as SEHNR and CDR2 as FQNEAQ (reference sequence). The CDR3 loop reads CSSSRGGVSNQPQHF. CDR3 nucleotide sequence: TGTTCCAGCAGCCGAGGGGGCGTCAGCAATCAGCCCCAGCATTTT.

The gene calls are TRBV2 and TRBJ1-5; 8 nucleotides line up with TRBD1. The CDR3 runs 14 residues. With 6 bases clipped from V and 7 bases from J, the junction kept 8 bases outside the gene matches. CDR1 and CDR2 (germline): SNHLY, FYNNEI. The CDR3 reads CASSHDRGGQPQHF. DNA for the CDR3: TGTGCCAGCAGCCATGACAGGGGAGGACAGCCCCAGCATTTT. The full variable domain, completed using reference TRBV2 and TRBJ1-5, is EPEVTQTPSHQVTQMGQEVILRCVPISNHLYFYWYRQILGQKVEFLVSFYNNEISEKSEIFDDQFSVERPDGSNFTLKIRSTKLEDSAMYFCASSHDRGGQPQHFGDGTRLSIL.

The chain combines TRBV7-2 with TRBJ2-3; 8 nucleotides align to TRBD2. Germline V CDR1 and CDR2: SGHTA, FQGNSA. The V gene end was trimmed by 5 bases and the J gene end by 6 bases; junction bases not matched to a gene: 10. The CDR3 contains 15 residues. The chain's CDR3 is CASSAYGGASDTQYF. CDR3 in DNA: TGTGCCAGCAGCGCGTACGGGGGGGCCTCGGATACGCAGTATTTT.

CDR3 residues: CASNHRDSTNTEAFF. The CDR3 DNA sequence: TGTGCCAGCAATCATCGGGACAGTACCAACACTGAAGCTTTCTTT. The chain has TRBV2 and TRBJ1-1; 7 nucleotides match TRBD1. This CDR3 contains 15 residues. Germline CDR1 SNHLY, CDR2 FYNNEI. J gave up 2 bases and V 7 bases, and 10 bases lay outside the gene matches. Together with reference TRBV2 and TRBJ1-1, the CDR3 gives the full variable domain: EPEVTQTPSHQVTQMGQEVILRCVPISNHLYFYWYRQILGQKVEFLVSFYNNEISEKSEIFDDQFSVERPDGSNFTLKIRSTKLEDSAMYFCASNHRDSTNTEAFFGQGTRLTVV.

The gene calls are TRBV4-1 and TRBJ2-1; 9 bases line up with TRBD1. Trimming cost V 2 bases and J 5 bases; bases outside gene matches: 13. CDR1 and CDR2 (germline): MGHRA, YSYEKL. This CDR3 contains 18 residues. CDR3 sequence: CASSQLKTGTGRDNEQFF. In nucleotides, the CDR3 is TGCGCCAGCAGCCAACTCAAAACCGGGACAGGGAGGGACAATGAGCAGTTCTTC.

This rearrangement joins TRBV5-1 to TRBJ1-6, with a tentative D call TRBD1 (5 bases). CDR3 length equals 16 residues. The V gene's germline CDR1 is SGHRS and CDR2 YFSETQ. Between the trimmed V and J ends, which lost 4 bases and 6 bases, there was a span of 17 bases. Here the CDR3 reads CASSPASGGTNSPLHF. CDR3 coding DNA: TGCGCCAGCAGCCCGGCTTCGGGGGGAACTAATTCACCCCTCCACTTT.

This chain connects TRBV7-6 to TRBJ1-3; D may be TRBD1 (5 bases). Trimming removed 5 bases from V and 2 bases from J, with 13 bases in between. This CDR3 has 15 amino acids. The germline V gene has CDR1 SGHVS and CDR2 FNYEAQ. The CDR3 reads CASSPGTGAGNTIYF. CDR3 in DNA: TGTGCCAGCAGCCCGGGTACGGGGGCTGGAAACACCATATATTTT.

The chain recombines TRBV7-8 with TRBJ2-1; perhaps TRBD2 as D (7 bases). Trimming shortened V by 3 bases and J by 2 bases, and 14 bases separated the two germline ends. Germline values: CDR1 SGHVS, CDR2 FQNEAQ. The CDR3 is 16 amino acids. CDR3 protein: CASSLGASGAYNEQFF. CDR3 DNA sequence: TGTGCCAGCAGCTTGGGGGCTAGCGGTGCCTACAATGAGCAGTTCTTC.